This T cell receptor (beta chain) was captured in a study of T cell repertoires in cytomegalovirus infection. V dropped 2 bases and J dropped 5 bases, with 12 bases sitting between them. CDR3 length: 15 amino acids. The germline V gene has CDR1 SEHNR and CDR2 FQNEAQ (reference sequence). MiXCR was run by TCRdb on the reads, yielding one entry per CDR3 protein. Among approximately 910,000 distinct CDR3 sequences listed, roughly 31% were seen once. As regards this clonotype: Its antigen remains unknown.

The TCR was taken from a human donor in good health (CMV status not recorded). Some clones in this sample may be carry-over from other donors' samples. The starting material was cultured CD8+ T cells from PBMCs, obtained from culture after CMV antigen stimulation. The gene calls are TRBV7-9 and TRBJ2-2; possibly TRBD2 for D (6 bases). DNA for the CDR3: TGTGCCAGCAGCTTAACCGCGGGACTGACCGGGGAGCTGTTTTTT. Translation gives CASSLTAGLTGELFF.